This is a list of T cell receptor beta chains from one sample in a study of blood T cell repertoires in COVID-19. Produced via immunoSEQ multiplex PCR; TCRdb's table is partial and in-frame only. The top ten hold roughly 6.5% of the sample, which has about 200,000 clones, 89% seen once. Specimen: peripheral blood. The receptors were gathered from a man aged 55 to 70 who had recovered from COVID-19. CDR3s include the opening cysteine and the closing phenylalanine or tryptophan. D genes are given only for firm matches.

d_call: NA
j_call: TRBJ2-7
v_call: TRBV27
cdr3_aa: CASSFSGQNEQYF

d_call: NA
j_call: TRBJ1-2
v_call: TRBV24-1
cdr3_aa: CATDHRYGYTF

d_call: NA
j_call: TRBJ1-5
v_call: TRBV27
cdr3_aa: CASSPRRAGNQPQHF

d_call: TRBD1
j_call: TRBJ2-7
v_call: TRBV14
cdr3_aa: CASSHAPGQGLNEQYF

d_call: NA
j_call: TRBJ2-7
v_call: TRBV6-6
cdr3_aa: CASSYGGFNYEQYF

d_call: NA
j_call: TRBJ2-3
v_call: TRBV9
cdr3_aa: CASSNRVSGGDTQYF

d_call: TRBD2
j_call: TRBJ2-7
v_call: TRBV28
cdr3_aa: CASTLRGAGGRYEQYF

d_call: TRBD1
j_call: TRBJ1-5
v_call: TRBV6-2/TRBV6-3
cdr3_aa: CASSYGGTGRHQPQHF

d_call: TRBD1
j_call: TRBJ2-2
v_call: TRBV24-1
cdr3_aa: CATSALGQGAGGELFF

d_call: TRBD2
j_call: TRBJ2-3
v_call: TRBV3-1/TRBV3-2
cdr3_aa: CASSQRLAGGSDTQYF

d_call: TRBD1
j_call: TRBJ1-2
v_call: TRBV6-5
cdr3_aa: CASRRDRADGYTF

d_call: NA
j_call: TRBJ1-2
v_call: TRBV28
cdr3_aa: CASSLPGVGGYTF

d_call: NA
j_call: TRBJ2-1
v_call: TRBV7-2
cdr3_aa: CASSLSLARNEQFF

d_call: NA
j_call: TRBJ1-2
v_call: TRBV9
cdr3_aa: CASSVEGSPGLDYTF

d_call: NA
j_call: TRBJ1-1
v_call: TRBV3-1/TRBV3-2
cdr3_aa: CASSLREVNTEAFF

d_call: NA
j_call: TRBJ2-1
v_call: TRBV11-2
cdr3_aa: CASSLGGSYNEQFF

d_call: NA
j_call: TRBJ1-1
v_call: TRBV29-1
cdr3_aa: CSVARDLNTEAFF

d_call: NA
j_call: TRBJ1-2
v_call: TRBV4-3
cdr3_aa: CASSPTAEAYGYTF

d_call: TRBD2
j_call: TRBJ2-2
v_call: TRBV27
cdr3_aa: CASSYSGANTGELFF

d_call: TRBD2
j_call: TRBJ2-1
v_call: TRBV4-3
cdr3_aa: CASSPGGRMNNEQFF

d_call: TRBD2
j_call: TRBJ2-1
v_call: TRBV5-1
cdr3_aa: CASSFTSGFSPGSYNEQFF

d_call: TRBD1
j_call: TRBJ2-7
v_call: TRBV6-6
cdr3_aa: CASSKPGQVVSYEQYF

d_call: NA
j_call: TRBJ1-2
v_call: TRBV4-2
cdr3_aa: CASSHLGVNTYGYTF

d_call: NA
j_call: TRBJ2-2
v_call: TRBV11-3
cdr3_aa: CASRLGGGASTGELFF

d_call: NA
j_call: TRBJ1-1
v_call: TRBV21-1
cdr3_aa: CASSKAAGVGPEAFF

d_call: TRBD2
j_call: TRBJ2-7
v_call: TRBV10-3
cdr3_aa: CAISRGGLGYEQYF

d_call: TRBD2
j_call: TRBJ2-3
v_call: TRBV6-4
cdr3_aa: CASRSGGPTDTQYF

d_call: TRBD1
j_call: TRBJ1-1
v_call: TRBV19
cdr3_aa: CASSSKRDRGLNEAFF

d_call: TRBD1
j_call: TRBJ2-7
v_call: TRBV18
cdr3_aa: CASSPQGDRTDEQYF

d_call: TRBD2
j_call: TRBJ2-3
v_call: TRBV6-4
cdr3_aa: CASSDSRLAETDTQYF

d_call: NA
j_call: TRBJ2-1
v_call: TRBV7-3
cdr3_aa: CASSLTSFNEQFF

d_call: NA
j_call: TRBJ2-7
v_call: TRBV4-1
cdr3_aa: CASSLRDRGTEQYF

d_call: TRBD2
j_call: TRBJ2-2
v_call: TRBV7-2
cdr3_aa: CASRRLAGSNTGELFF

d_call: NA
j_call: TRBJ2-1
v_call: TRBV4-1
cdr3_aa: CASSQGGASSYNEQFF

d_call: NA
j_call: TRBJ2-3
v_call: TRBV29-1
cdr3_aa: CSVGAGGKVGTQYF

d_call: NA
j_call: TRBJ2-7
v_call: TRBV5-4
cdr3_aa: CASSLNAGQSYEQYF

d_call: NA
j_call: TRBJ2-2
v_call: TRBV7-6
cdr3_aa: CASTLGARTGELFF

d_call: TRBD2
j_call: TRBJ2-1
v_call: TRBV6-2/TRBV6-3
cdr3_aa: CASSYSKTSGVYNEQFF

d_call: TRBD2
j_call: TRBJ2-5
v_call: TRBV27
cdr3_aa: CASSPLTGLARDKETQYF

d_call: NA
j_call: TRBJ1-3
v_call: TRBV7-3
cdr3_aa: CASSLTPRGVSGNTIYF

d_call: TRBD1
j_call: TRBJ2-7
v_call: TRBV4-1
cdr3_aa: CASSQDRDRGMYEQYF

d_call: TRBD1
j_call: TRBJ1-2
v_call: TRBV5-1
cdr3_aa: CASSPSGTVVRGYGYTF